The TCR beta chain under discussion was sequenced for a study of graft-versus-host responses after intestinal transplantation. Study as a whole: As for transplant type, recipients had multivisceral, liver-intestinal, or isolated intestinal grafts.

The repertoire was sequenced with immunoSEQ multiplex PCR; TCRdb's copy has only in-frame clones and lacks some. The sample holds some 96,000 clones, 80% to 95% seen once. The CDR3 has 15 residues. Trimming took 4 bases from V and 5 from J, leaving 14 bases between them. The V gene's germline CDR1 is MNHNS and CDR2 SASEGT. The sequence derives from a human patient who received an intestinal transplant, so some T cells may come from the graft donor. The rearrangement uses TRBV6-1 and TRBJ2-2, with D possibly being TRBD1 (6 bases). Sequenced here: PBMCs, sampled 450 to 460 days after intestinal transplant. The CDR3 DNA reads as TGTGCCAGCAGTGGAGTCCGAGGGGGAACCGGGGAGCTGTTTTTT. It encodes CASSGVRGGTGELFF.